This T cell receptor beta chain was retrieved from a study of T cell changes during pregnancy in multiple sclerosis. J was trimmed by 0 bases and V by 0 bases; bases with no gene match: 10. The CDR3 totals 18 residues. Germline V CDR1 and CDR2: SGHAT, FQDESV (reference sequence). TCRdb's table, derived via immunoSEQ multiplex PCR, lists solely in-frame clones and lacks some. The sample holds 20,000 or so clones; about nine tenths are singletons and the top ten take under 0.75%. The chain employs TRBV11-1 and TRBJ2-7; 8 bases map to TRBD1. This specimen consisted of CD4+ T cells from peripheral blood mononuclear cells, obtained after pregnancy. This TCR derives from a female donor in good health, enrolled as a control in a pregnancy study. This CDR3 is CASSLAGDRFSSSYEQYF. The CDR3 coding sequence is TGTGCCAGCAGCTTAGCGGGGGACAGGTTCTCGAGCTCCTACGAGCAGTACTTC.